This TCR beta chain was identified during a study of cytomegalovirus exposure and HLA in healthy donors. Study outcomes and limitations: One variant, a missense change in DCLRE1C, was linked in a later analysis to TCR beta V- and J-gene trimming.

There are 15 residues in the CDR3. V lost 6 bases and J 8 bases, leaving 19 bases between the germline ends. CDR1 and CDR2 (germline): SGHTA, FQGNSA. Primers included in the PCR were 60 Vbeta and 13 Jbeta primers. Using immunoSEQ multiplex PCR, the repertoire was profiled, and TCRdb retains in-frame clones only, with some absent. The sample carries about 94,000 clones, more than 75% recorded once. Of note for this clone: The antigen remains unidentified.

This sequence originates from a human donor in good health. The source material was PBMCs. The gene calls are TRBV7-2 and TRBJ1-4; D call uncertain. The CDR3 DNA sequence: TGTGCCAGCAGGTATACACCGACTCCACGGGAAAAACTGTTTTTT. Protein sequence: CASRYTPTPREKLFF.